The 25 T cell receptor beta chains below were found in one sample sequenced in a study of cytomegalovirus exposure and HLA in healthy donors. PCR amplification relied on 60 Vbeta primers (plus 13 Jbeta primers). Only in-frame clones appear in the TCRdb table, and some are missing; sequencing was by immunoSEQ multiplex PCR. The sample features around 110,000 clones, with more than 3.5% in its top ten. The sequencing input was PBMCs. The receptors stem from a man younger than 45 in good health and CMV-seronegative.

Of note for this clone: Other DNA sequences of this sample code for an identical CDR3. The chain is built from TRBV28 and TRBJ2-3; D not resolved. Deletions cut 3 bases from V and 1 base from J, with 5 bases between. CDR1 is MDHEN and CDR2 is SYDVKM in the germline V gene. This CDR3 is built from 13 residues. CDR3 region: CASSLQGTDTQYF. CDR3 DNA: TGTGCCAGCAGTTTGCAGGGCACAGATACGCAGTATTTT.

The rearrangement uses TRBV5-6 and TRBJ1-3; TRBD1 matches at 7 bases. Looked up from germline, CDR1 is SGHDT and CDR2 is YYEEEE. V lost 0 bases and J lost 5; bases outside the gene matches: 2. The CDR3 is made up of 14 amino acids. As DNA, the CDR3 is TGTGCCAGCAGCTTGGGGAGGGGGCGAAACACCATATATTTT. Residues: CASSLGRGRNTIYF.

The chain uses TRBV19 and TRBJ2-7, with D perhaps TRBD1 (5 bases). The germline gives CDR1 LNHDA, CDR2 SQIVND (reference sequence). The CDR3 is made up of 13 amino acids. V gave up 3 bases and J gave up 5 bases, with 11 bases separating them. CDR3 sequence (DNA): TGTGCCAGTAGTATGGGCGGCAGGGACGAGCAGTACTTC. This translates into CASSMGGRDEQYF.

The rearrangement uses TRBV7-9 and TRBJ2-6, with TRBD1 identical over 10 bases. Trimming removed 6 bases from V and 4 bases from J; junction bases left unmatched: 12. Germline assignment: CDR1 SEHNR and CDR2 FQNEAQ (reference sequence). This CDR3 has 18 amino acids. This CDR3 reads CASSYTGTGDLGANVLTF. CDR3 in DNA: TGTGCCAGCAGTTATACCGGGACAGGGGATTTGGGGGCCAACGTCCTGACTTTC.

The chain links TRBV7-2 to TRBJ2-5; TRBD2 aligns across 12 bases. The CDR3 spans 17 residues. Trimming took 1 base from V and 5 from J; bases not matched to a gene: 8. CDR1 and CDR2 from the germline V gene are SGHTA and FQGNSA. For the CDR3, the DNA is TGTGCCAGCAGCTTAGTGTCTAGCGGGGGGGCGCGTGAGACCCAGTACTTC. It codes for CASSLVSSGGARETQYF.

CDR3 bases: TGTGCCAGCAGCTTCGACCACAGGTCCGGGGCCAACGTCCTGACTTTC. It specifies CASSFDHRSGANVLTF. The chain joins TRBV12-1 to TRBJ2-6; the table's D call, TRBD1, was not checked against the DNA. TRBV12-1 is marked as a pseudogene. This CDR3 region has 16 residues.

This chain links TRBV6-5 with TRBJ1-1; D possibly corresponds to TRBD1 (6 bases). Trimming left V 5 bases short and J 5 bases short, with 12 bases between. The CDR3 is made up of 13 amino acids. Germline assignment: CDR1 MNHEY and CDR2 SVGAGI. The CDR3 is CASSKGGGTEAFF. The CDR3 nucleotides read TGTGCCAGCAGTAAAGGGGGGGGGACTGAAGCTTTCTTT.

The chain carries TRBV6-5 and TRBJ1-1; no firm D call. The V gene lost 2 bases and the J gene lost 3 bases, with 10 bases spanning the gap. CDR3 size: 14 residues. The germline gives CDR1 MNHEY, CDR2 SVGAGI. CDR3 residues: CASSYGQSYTEAFF. In nucleotides, the CDR3 is TGTGCCAGCAGTTACGGCCAGTCTTACACTGAAGCTTTCTTT.

The chain employs TRBV6-1 and TRBJ1-4; 7 nucleotides match TRBD1. J lost 0 bases, V lost 2 bases, and 0 bases had no gene match. Germline assignment: CDR1 MNHNS and CDR2 SASEGT. The CDR3 consists of 15 residues. The CDR3 region has the DNA TGTGCCAGCAGTGAACAGGGGGCAACTAATGAAAAACTGTTTTTT. This codes for CASSEQGATNEKLFF.

The chain uses TRBV28 and TRBJ2-2, with unresolved D. CDR1 is MDHEN, CDR2 SYDVKM, per germline. V was clipped by 6 bases and J by 3 bases, with 14 bases between them. This CDR3 spans 15 amino acids. CDR3 nucleotide sequence: TGTGCCAGCAGCCCAAGCGATCGGGACACCGGGGAGCTGTTTTTT. Translating it yields CASSPSDRDTGELFF.

V and J are TRBV28 and TRBJ1-1; a possible D gene is TRBD1 (6 bases). CDR1 MDHEN and CDR2 SYDVKM come from the germline V gene. V lost 4 bases and J lost 3, with 12 bases in between. The CDR3 is made up of 14 amino acids. The CDR3 reads CASSSGGVDTEAFF. CDR3 coding DNA: TGTGCCAGCAGTTCGGGGGGCGTGGACACTGAAGCTTTCTTT.

The rearrangement joins TRBV28 to TRBJ1-2; D is unresolved. This CDR3 comprises 14 residues. Germline V CDR1 and CDR2: MDHEN, SYDVKM. V was pared by 5 bases and J by 1 base, with 11 bases between. The CDR3 DNA follows: TGTGCCAGCAGTCTAAGTGGTCTTAACTATGGCTACACCTTC. It codes for CASSLSGLNYGYTF.

The chain employs TRBV11-3 and TRBJ2-1; 9 positions agree with TRBD1. The CDR3 runs 15 residues. Germline values: CDR1 SGHNT, CDR2 YENEEA. V dropped 5 bases and J dropped 3; count of bases not matched to a gene: 5. CDR3 DNA: TGTGCCAGCAGCCAGACAGGGGGACGCTACAATGAGCAGTTCTTC. Its translation is CASSQTGGRYNEQFF.

Note on this clone: Different DNA sequences within this sample yield the same CDR3. The J gene is TRBJ2-7, the V gene TRBV5-6; 11 nucleotides line up with TRBD1. The junction had 12 bases not matched to a gene; V was cut back by 5 bases and J by 2 bases. The CDR3 runs to 17 residues. Germline lookup yields CDR1 SGHDT and CDR2 YYEEEE. CDR3 residues: CASSSEEEGQGAYEQYF. The CDR3 coding sequence is TGTGCCAGCAGTTCCGAGGAGGAGGGACAGGGGGCCTACGAGCAGTACTTC.

This chain links TRBV6-5 with TRBJ1-3, with D unclear. Germline values: CDR1 MNHEY, CDR2 SVGAGI. There are 14 residues in the CDR3. Trimming stripped 4 bases from V and 7 bases from J, with 14 bases between. Written as DNA, the CDR3 is TGTGCCAGCAGTTCTAAATTTCCGAGGAACACCATATATTTT. It encodes CASSSKFPRNTIYF.

The chain joins TRBV6-1 to TRBJ2-5; TRBD2 agrees at 11 bases. Germline lookup yields CDR1 MNHNS and CDR2 SASEGT. V dropped 3 bases and J dropped 8; count of bases not matched to a gene: 5. The CDR3 sequence is 14 residues long. The CDR3 region is CASSDRRLAGTQYF. The CDR3 DNA follows: TGTGCCAGCAGTGACCGCCGACTAGCGGGAACCCAGTACTTC.

The V call is TRBV10-3, the J call TRBJ2-3; the match to TRBD2 covers 7 bases. The CDR3 runs 16 residues. Germline assignment: CDR1 ENHRY and CDR2 SYGVKD. The trim removed 2 bases at V and 4 bases at J, leaving 9 bases unmatched. CDR3 nucleotides: TGTGCCATCAGTGAGAATACGGGGAGGGACCCAGATACGCAGTATTTT. This translates into CAISENTGRDPDTQYF.

The rearrangement links TRBV5-5 to TRBJ1-4; D possibly corresponds to TRBD1 (6 bases). The CDR3 runs to 14 residues. Trimming shortened V by 3 bases and J by 3 bases, and 9 bases separated the two germline ends. CDR1 SGHKS and CDR2 YYEKEE come from the germline V gene (reference sequence). For the CDR3, the DNA is TGTGCCAGCAGCTGGGGGCGGGCTAATGAAAAACTGTTTTTT. This sequence encodes CASSWGRANEKLFF.

V usage is TRBV9 and J usage is TRBJ2-7; 12 bases are shared with TRBD1. The CDR3 spans 18 residues. Germline lookup yields CDR1 SGDLS and CDR2 YYNGEE. Trimming removed 2 bases from V and 1 base from J; junction bases left unmatched: 10. CDR3 in DNA: TGTGCCAGCAGCGTGGAGCCGGGACAGGGGGCCCCTTCCTACGAGCAGTACTTC. It encodes CASSVEPGQGAPSYEQYF.

This sequence joins TRBV5-1 and TRBJ2-5; the match to TRBD1 covers 10 bases. CDR3 length: 15 amino acids. Germline loops: CDR1 SGHRS, CDR2 YFSETQ. V dropped 2 bases and J dropped 3; count of bases not matched to a gene: 4. In nucleotides, the CDR3 is TGCGCCAGCAGCTTTTCCGGGACAGGGGAAGAGACCCAGTACTTC. Encoded protein: CASSFSGTGEETQYF.

The V and J genes are TRBV6-5 and TRBJ2-1, with 7 bases aligning to TRBD1. The V and J ends lost 6 bases and 0 bases, in that order; junction bases with no gene match: 5. This CDR3 spans 15 amino acids. Germline CDR1 and CDR2: MNHEY and SVGAGI. The CDR3 is CASSKTGPSYNEQFF. The CDR3 region has the DNA TGTGCCAGCAGCAAGACAGGGCCCTCCTACAATGAGCAGTTCTTC.

The chain recombines TRBV2 with TRBJ2-5; possibly TRBD2 for D (6 bases). V was trimmed by 4 bases and J by 4 bases, leaving 13 bases between them. CDR3 length equals 14 residues. Germline CDR1 and CDR2: SNHLY and FYNNEI. The CDR3 spells CASSGRTGGETQYF. Here the CDR3 DNA reads TGTGCCAGCAGTGGAAGGACCGGGGGAGAGACCCAGTACTTC.

This chain uses TRBV7-2 with TRBJ2-1; TRBD2 is a possible D gene (6 bases). Germline V gene lookup returns CDR1 SGHTA and CDR2 FQGNSA. The length of the CDR3 is 13 residues. Trimming left V 1 base short and J 9 bases short, with 10 bases between. DNA for the CDR3: TGTGCCAGCAGCTTAGGGAGGGTCGGTGAGCAGTTCTTC. Translation: CASSLGRVGEQFF.

J is TRBJ1-1 and V is TRBV30, with 7 bases fitting TRBD1. The CDR3 loop spans 14 amino acids. From germline, CDR1 is GTSNPN and CDR2 SVGIG (reference sequence). The V gene end was trimmed by 2 bases and the J gene end by 6 bases; junction bases not matched to a gene: 9. CDR3 in amino acids: CAWSTIPTGAEAFF. The CDR3 region has the DNA TGTGCCTGGAGTACTATTCCTACAGGGGCTGAAGCTTTCTTT.

V gene TRBV18 combines with J gene TRBJ2-2; D gene uncertain. With 1 base removed from V and 3 bases from J, the gap between germline ends came to 12 bases. Germline assignment: CDR1 KGHSH and CDR2 LQKENI. The CDR3 has 16 residues. CDR3 bases: TGTGCCAGCTCACCACTGAACCCTCGGGACACCGGGGAGCTGTTTTTT. This encodes CASSPLNPRDTGELFF.